This TCR beta chain is drawn from a study of shared clonotypes between healthy human individuals. About the research overall: Per donor, three plates held CD4 naive cells, three held CD4 memory, two held CD8 naive and one held CD8 memory.

CDR3 length: 14 residues. The germline V gene encodes CDR1 MDHEN and CDR2 SYDVKM. Germline trimming cut 6 bases from V and 8 bases from J; bases unmatched to any gene: 8. Some clones are missing from TCRdb's copy, which holds only in-frame ones; the method was immunoSEQ multiplex PCR. The sample has more than 1 million clones, roughly 74% seen once. All donors were Caucasian adults living in Nashville, Tennessee. This clone was counted between two and nine times. Its antigen is still unknown. Study outcomes and limitations: In this cohort, only blood was sampled, and tissue repertoires likely differ. The study found lower generation probabilities in non-shared clonotypes than in those shared by all four donors.

The material sequenced was memory CD4+ T cells from PBMCs. Subset meaning: CD45RA-negative fraction. The receptor was isolated from a man between 18 and 29 years old in good health. Some clones in this sample may be carry-over from other donors' samples. This chain joins TRBV28 and TRBJ2-1; the match to TRBD2 covers 9 bases. CDR3 in DNA: TGTGCCAGCAGAGAAGGGACTAGCCTTCATGAGCAGTTCTTC. This gives the protein CASREGTSLHEQFF.